This T cell receptor (beta chain) was identified during a study of identical twins. TCRdb processed the 5' RACE reads anew with MiXCR; each CDR3 protein has one entry. This table has 1.5 million to 2 million distinct CDR3 sequences, about 32% appearing once. CDR1 is SGHTA, CDR2 FQGNSA, per germline. Trimming pared 1 base from V and 2 bases from J, leaving 10 bases between. This CDR3 has 15 residues. The genes are TRBV7-2 and TRBJ2-3; D might be TRBD2 (6 bases). The receptor was isolated from a newborn girl in good health. The sequenced material came from cord blood. CDR3 bases: TGTGCCAGCAGCTTAGTGCGGGGATACACAGATACGCAGTATTTT. Its protein product is CASSLVRGYTDTQYF.